The present entry profiles one T cell receptor (beta chain) with its context. The table lists this clonotype with a few counts. Its antigen specificity is not known. Per-base qualities were not stored, and no clone one base away is much larger. TCR cDNA was synthesized by 5'RACE template switching, which introduced a universal primer site and unique molecular identifiers. Priming for cDNA synthesis came from both the TCR alpha and TCR beta constant segments. Two PCR steps were used to amplify libraries, with sample barcodes and sequencing adapters being added in the second step. Sequencing of the libraries was done on either Illumina HiSeq 2500 (2x100 bp) or NovaSeq (2x150 bp). For the original study's pipeline: MIGEC was used to demultiplex reads and collapse the reads into UMI consensus sequences, and MiXCR was used for V(D)J alignment. Clonotypes responding to the vaccine were identified with edgeR on replicate PBMC samples, with the criteria of FDR below 0.01 and a log2 fold change above 5 up to day 15. Bulk clonotypes were assigned CD4 or CD8 identity according to which sequenced CD4 or CD8 repertoire held them at higher abundance. TCRdb redid the processing of the public reads, applying fastp at Q25 and MiXCR, and retained in-frame beta chains. Each entry merges the rows of one CDR3 protein and shows their most common DNA and genes. The V and J calls were determined by TCRdb, not by the authors. In all, the sample holds some 300,000 distinct CDR3 sequences, and 7% to 9% of those were seen once. The ten largest account for roughly 18% of the sample.

This record comes from a study of T cells after yellow fever vaccination (dated by TCRdb to about 2019). Regarding the complete study: The SMART-Seq v4 Ultra Low Input RNA kit was used to prepare libraries from fractions with low cell numbers. To track T-cell clones before and after primary and booster YFV17D yellow fever vaccination, bulk TCR alpha and beta repertoires were sequenced longitudinally. The cohort comprised two healthy male donors, one aged 18 to 30 and one aged 30 to 39 years. Blood was collected at multiple timepoints before and after primary and secondary immunization, and bulk PBMC replicates and cell subsets were isolated.

The treatment or condition label for this specimen denotes: live attenuated yellow fever vaccine strain. Two biological replicates of bulk PBMCs were collected at each blood-draw timepoint. PBMCs were isolated from peripheral blood using a standard Ficoll-Paque protocol. TriZol was used to extract RNA from bulk PBMCs, from CD4 and CD8 fractions, and from dextramer-positive and dextramer-negative fractions. The paper's findings and limits, for the study overall: The study included only two donors, which limits how far the findings can be generalized. Compared with the primary T-cell response, the secondary T-cell response was faster but weaker, reaching its peak on day 5 rather than on day 15. Most clones expanded after primary vaccination (almost 98% of CD4 and over 80% of CD8) were re-detected after the booster, suggesting that broad memory maintenance occurred. FACS-sorted repertoires could contain abundant contaminating clonotypes from the bulk population, so computational filtering was required. A small share of clonotypes occurred in both CD4 and CD8 compartments, likely arising from convergent recombination.

This sequence was found in a man between 18 and 29 years old who received the YFV17D yellow fever vaccine. The material sequenced was PBMCs, taken roughly 46 days after the first yellow fever vaccination.

CDR3 loop: CASRVGGPDTEAFF. Here is the DNA: TGTGCCAGCAGGGTGGGGGGGCCGGACACTGAAGCTTTCTTT. The V and J genes are TRBV6-1 and TRBJ1-1; the D gene is perhaps TRBD1, from 6 matching bases. The CDR3 measures 14 amino acids from cysteine to phenylalanine. The entry retains the CDR3 DNA only, 42 bases that are in frame from base 1. The CDR1 and CDR2 encoded by the germline V gene are MNHNS and SASEGT. V loses 6 bases of germline sequence and J loses 3 bases, and the interval between the two ends is 14 bases.